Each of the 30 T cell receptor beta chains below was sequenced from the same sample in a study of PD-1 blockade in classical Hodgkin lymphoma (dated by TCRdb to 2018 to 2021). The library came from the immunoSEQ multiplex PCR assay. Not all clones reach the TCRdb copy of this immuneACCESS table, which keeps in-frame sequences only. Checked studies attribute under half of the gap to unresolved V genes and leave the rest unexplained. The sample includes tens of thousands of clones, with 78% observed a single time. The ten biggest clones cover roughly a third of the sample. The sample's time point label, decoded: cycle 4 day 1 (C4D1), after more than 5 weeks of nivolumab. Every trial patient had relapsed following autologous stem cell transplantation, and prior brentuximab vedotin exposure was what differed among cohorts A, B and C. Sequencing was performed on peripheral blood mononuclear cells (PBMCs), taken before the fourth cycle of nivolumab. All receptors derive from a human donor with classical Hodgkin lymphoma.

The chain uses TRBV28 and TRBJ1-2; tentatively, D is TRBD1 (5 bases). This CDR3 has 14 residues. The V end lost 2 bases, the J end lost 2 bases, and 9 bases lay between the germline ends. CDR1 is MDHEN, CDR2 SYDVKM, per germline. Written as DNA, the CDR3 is TGTGCCAGCAGTTTACTCCGGGACAACTATGGCTACACCTTC. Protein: CASSLLRDNYGYTF.

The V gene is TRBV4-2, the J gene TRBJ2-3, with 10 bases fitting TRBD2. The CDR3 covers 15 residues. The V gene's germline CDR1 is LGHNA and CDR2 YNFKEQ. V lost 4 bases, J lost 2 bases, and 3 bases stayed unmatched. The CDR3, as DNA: TGTGCCAGCAGCCTAGCGGGGGGCCCCACAGATACGCAGTATTTT. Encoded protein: CASSLAGGPTDTQYF.

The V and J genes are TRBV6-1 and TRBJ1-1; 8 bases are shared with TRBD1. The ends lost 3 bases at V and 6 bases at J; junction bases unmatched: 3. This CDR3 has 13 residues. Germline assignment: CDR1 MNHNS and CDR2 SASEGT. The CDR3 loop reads CASSEQGASEAFF. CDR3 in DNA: TGTGCCAGCAGTGAGCAGGGGGCTTCTGAAGCTTTCTTT.

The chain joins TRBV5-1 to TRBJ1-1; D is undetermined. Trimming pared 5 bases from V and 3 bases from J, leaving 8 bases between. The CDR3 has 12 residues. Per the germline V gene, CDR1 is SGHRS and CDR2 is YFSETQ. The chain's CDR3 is CASSLDYTEAFF. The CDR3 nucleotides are TGCGCCAGCAGTCTCGATTACACTGAAGCTTTCTTT.

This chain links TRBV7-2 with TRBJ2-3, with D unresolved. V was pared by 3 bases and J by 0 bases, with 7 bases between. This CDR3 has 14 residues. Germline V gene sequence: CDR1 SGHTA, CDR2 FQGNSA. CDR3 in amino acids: CASSLQSSTDTQYF. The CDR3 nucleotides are TGTGCCAGCAGCTTGCAGAGTAGCACAGATACGCAGTATTTT.

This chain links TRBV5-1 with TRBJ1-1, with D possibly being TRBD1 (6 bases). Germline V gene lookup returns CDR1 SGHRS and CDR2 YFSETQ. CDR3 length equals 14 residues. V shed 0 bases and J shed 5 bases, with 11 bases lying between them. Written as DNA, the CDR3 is TGCGCCAGCAGCTTGGTGGGGGCTACAACTGAAGCTTTCTTT. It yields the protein CASSLVGATTEAFF.

The CDR3 sequence: CASSQNLQGDGYTF. Here the CDR3 DNA reads TGCGCCAGCAGCCAGAACCTACAGGGGGATGGCTACACCTTC. V and J are TRBV5-1 and TRBJ1-2; the match to TRBD1 covers 8 bases. The J segment lost 6 bases and the V segment lost 4 bases, leaving 8 bases of the junction unmatched. Looked up from germline, CDR1 is SGHRS and CDR2 is YFSETQ. This CDR3 spans 14 amino acids.

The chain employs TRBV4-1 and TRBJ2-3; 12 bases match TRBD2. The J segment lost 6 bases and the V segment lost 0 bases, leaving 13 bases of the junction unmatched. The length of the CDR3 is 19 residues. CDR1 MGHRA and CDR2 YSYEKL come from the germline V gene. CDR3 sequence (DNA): TGCGCCAGCAGCCAAGAGGGGCTAGCGGGGGGGCGGAGGGCGGATACGCAGTATTTT. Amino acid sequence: CASSQEGLAGGRRADTQYF.

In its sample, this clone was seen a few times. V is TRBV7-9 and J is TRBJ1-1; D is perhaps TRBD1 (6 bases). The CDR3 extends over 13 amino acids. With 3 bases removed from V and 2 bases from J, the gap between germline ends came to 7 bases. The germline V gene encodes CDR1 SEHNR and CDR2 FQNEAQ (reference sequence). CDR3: CASSFGGNTEAFF. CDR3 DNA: TGTGCCAGCAGCTTCGGGGGCAACACTGAAGCTTTCTTT. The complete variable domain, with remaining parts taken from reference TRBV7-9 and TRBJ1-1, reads DTGVSQNPRHKITKRGQNVTFRCDPISEHNRLYWYRQTLGQGPEFLTYFQNEAQLEKSRLLSDRFSAERPKGSFSTLEIQRTEQGDSAMYLCASSFGGNTEAFFGQGTRLTVV.

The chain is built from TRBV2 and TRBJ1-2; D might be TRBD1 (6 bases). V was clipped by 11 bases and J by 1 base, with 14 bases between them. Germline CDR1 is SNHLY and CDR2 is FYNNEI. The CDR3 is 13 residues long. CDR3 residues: CASQQGNNYGYTF. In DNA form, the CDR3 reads TGTGCCTCCCAGCAGGGGAATAACTATGGCTACACCTTC.

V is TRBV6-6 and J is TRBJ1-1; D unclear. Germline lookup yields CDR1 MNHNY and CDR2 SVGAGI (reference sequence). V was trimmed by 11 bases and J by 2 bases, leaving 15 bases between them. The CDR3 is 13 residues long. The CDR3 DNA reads TGTGCCTCACAAAGAGCCCAAAACACTGAAGCTTTCTTT. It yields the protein CASQRAQNTEAFF.

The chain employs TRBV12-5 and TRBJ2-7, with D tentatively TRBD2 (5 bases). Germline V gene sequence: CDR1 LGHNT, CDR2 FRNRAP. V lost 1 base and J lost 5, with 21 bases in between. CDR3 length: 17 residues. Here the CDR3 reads CASGLATEKGAFHEQYF. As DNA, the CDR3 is TGTGCTAGTGGTTTGGCAACCGAAAAGGGAGCCTTCCACGAGCAGTACTTC.

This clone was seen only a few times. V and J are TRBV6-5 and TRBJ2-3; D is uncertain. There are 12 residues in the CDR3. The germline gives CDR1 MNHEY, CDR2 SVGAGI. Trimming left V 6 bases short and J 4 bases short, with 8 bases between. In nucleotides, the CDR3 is TGTGCCAGCAGCCCCGACGCAGATACGCAGTATTTT. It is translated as CASSPDADTQYF.

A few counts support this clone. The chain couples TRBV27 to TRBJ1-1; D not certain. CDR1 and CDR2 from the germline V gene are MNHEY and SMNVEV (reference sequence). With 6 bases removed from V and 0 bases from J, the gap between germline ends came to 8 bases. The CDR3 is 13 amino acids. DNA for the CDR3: TGTGCCAGCAGATGGGATTTGAACACTGAAGCTTTCTTT. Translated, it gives CASRWDLNTEAFF.

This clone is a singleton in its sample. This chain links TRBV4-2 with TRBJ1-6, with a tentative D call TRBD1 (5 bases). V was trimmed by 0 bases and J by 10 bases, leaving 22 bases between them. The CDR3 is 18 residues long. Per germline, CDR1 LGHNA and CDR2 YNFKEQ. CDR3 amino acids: CASSQDRAGFTGGSPLHF. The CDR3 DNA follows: TGTGCCAGCAGCCAAGATCGGGCAGGGTTCACCGGGGGGTCACCCCTCCACTTT.

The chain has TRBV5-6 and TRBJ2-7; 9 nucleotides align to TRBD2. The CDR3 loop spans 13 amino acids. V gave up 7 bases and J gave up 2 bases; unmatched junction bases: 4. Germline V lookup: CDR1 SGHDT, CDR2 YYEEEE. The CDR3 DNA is TGTGCCAGCGGCGGGGGGGAAACCTACGAGCAGTACTTC. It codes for CASGGGETYEQYF.

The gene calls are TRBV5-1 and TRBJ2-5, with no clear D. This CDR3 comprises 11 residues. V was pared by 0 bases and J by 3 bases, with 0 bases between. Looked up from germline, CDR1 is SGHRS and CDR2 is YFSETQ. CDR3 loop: CASSLEETQYF. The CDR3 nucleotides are TGCGCCAGCAGCTTGGAAGAGACCCAGTACTTC.

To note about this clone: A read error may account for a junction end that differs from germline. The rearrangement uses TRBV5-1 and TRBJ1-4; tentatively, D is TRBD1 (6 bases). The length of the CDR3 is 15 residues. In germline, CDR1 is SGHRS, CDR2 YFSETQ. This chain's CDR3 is CASNLDAGDPEKLFF. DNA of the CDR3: TGCGCCAGCAACTTGGACGCAGGGGACCCTGAAAAACTGTTTTTT.

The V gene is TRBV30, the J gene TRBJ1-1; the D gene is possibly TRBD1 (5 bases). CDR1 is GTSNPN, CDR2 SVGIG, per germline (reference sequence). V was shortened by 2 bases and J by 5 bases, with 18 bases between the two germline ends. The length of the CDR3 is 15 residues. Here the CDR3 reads CAWSIFQGLGTEAFF. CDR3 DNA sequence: TGTGCCTGGAGTATCTTCCAGGGACTGGGTACTGAAGCTTTCTTT.

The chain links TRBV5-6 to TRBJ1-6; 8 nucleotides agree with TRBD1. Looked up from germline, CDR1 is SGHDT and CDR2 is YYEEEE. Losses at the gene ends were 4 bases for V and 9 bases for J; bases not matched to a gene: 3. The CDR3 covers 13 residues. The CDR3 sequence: CASSHDRGSPLHF. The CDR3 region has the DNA TGTGCCAGCAGCCATGACAGGGGTTCACCCCTCCACTTT.

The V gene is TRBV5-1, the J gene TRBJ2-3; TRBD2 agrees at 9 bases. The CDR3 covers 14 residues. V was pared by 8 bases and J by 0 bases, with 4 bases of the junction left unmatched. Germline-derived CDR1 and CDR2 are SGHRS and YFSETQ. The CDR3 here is CASVAGVSTDTQYF. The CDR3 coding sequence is TGCGCCAGTGTAGCGGGGGTGAGCACAGATACGCAGTATTTT.

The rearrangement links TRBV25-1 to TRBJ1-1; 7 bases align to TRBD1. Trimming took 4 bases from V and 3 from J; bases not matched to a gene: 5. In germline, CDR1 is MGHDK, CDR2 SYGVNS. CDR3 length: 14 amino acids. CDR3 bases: TGTGCCAGCAGTGCTACAGGGGAGTACACTGAAGCTTTCTTT. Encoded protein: CASSATGEYTEAFF.

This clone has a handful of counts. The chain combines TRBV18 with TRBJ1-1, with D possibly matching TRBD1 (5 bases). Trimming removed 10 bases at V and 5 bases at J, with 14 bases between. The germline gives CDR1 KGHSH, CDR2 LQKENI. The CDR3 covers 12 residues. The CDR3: CATRGGGTEAFF. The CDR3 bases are TGTGCCACCCGTGGGGGTGGGACTGAAGCTTTCTTT.

DNA of the CDR3: TGCGCCAGCAGCTTGCGGCTAGCGGGGGGGTTAAGCACAGATACGCAGTATTTT. It yields the protein CASSLRLAGGLSTDTQYF. V and J are TRBV5-1 and TRBJ2-3, with 12 bases lining up with TRBD2. With 1 base clipped from V and 0 bases from J, the junction kept 6 bases outside the gene matches. The germline V gene has CDR1 SGHRS and CDR2 YFSETQ. CDR3 length: 18 residues. Variable domain in full (rest from reference TRBV5-1 and TRBJ2-3): KAGVTQTPRYLIKTRGQQVTLSCSPISGHRSVSWYQQTPGQGLQFLFEYFSETQRNKGNFPGRFSGRQFSNSRSEMNVSTLELGDSALYLCASSLRLAGGLSTDTQYFGPGTRLTVL.

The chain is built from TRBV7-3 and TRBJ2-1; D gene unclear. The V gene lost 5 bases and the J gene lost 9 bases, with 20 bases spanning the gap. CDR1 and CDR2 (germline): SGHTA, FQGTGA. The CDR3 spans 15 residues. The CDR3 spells CASSLGHSLATEQFF. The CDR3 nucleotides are TGTGCCAGCAGCCTGGGCCATTCCTTGGCTACTGAGCAGTTCTTC.

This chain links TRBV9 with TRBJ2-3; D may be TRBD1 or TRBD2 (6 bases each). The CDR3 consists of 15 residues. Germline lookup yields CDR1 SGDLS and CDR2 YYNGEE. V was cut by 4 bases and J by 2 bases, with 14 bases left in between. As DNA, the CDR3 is TGTGCCAGCAGCTTGGTCGGGGGCTTCACAGATACGCAGTATTTT. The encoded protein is CASSLVGGFTDTQYF.

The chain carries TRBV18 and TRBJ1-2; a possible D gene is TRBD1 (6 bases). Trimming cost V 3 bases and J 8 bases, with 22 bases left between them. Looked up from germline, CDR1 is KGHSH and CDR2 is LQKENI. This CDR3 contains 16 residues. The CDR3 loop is CASSPLRAGAYEGYTF. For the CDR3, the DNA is TGTGCCAGCTCACCGTTAAGGGCGGGGGCCTATGAGGGCTACACCTTC.

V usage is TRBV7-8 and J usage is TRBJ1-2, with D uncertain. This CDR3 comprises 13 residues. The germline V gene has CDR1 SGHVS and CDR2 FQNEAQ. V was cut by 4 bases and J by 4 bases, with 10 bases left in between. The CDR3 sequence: CASSSGQGYGYTF. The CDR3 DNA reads TGTGCCAGCAGCTCCGGGCAAGGCTATGGCTACACCTTC.

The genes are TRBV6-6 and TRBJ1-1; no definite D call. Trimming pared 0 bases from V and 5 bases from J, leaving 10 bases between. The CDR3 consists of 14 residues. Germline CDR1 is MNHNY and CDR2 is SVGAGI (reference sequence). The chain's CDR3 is CASSYSGKRTEAFF. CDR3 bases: TGTGCCAGCAGTTACTCAGGGAAGAGAACTGAAGCTTTCTTT.

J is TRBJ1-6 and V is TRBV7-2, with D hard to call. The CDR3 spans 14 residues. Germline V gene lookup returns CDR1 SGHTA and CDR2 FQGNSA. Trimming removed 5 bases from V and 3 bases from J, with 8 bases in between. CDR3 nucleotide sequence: TGTGCCAGCAGCCCGGGCTTCTATAATTCACCCCTCCACTTT. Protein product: CASSPGFYNSPLHF.